The 15 T cell receptor beta chains reported below all come from one sample, sequenced in a study of T cell clonality in common variable immunodeficiency. This table comes from immunoSEQ multiplex PCR, and its TCRdb copy is limited to in-frame clones, with some not included. The sample is made up of nearly 20,000 clones, none counted only once. Their cognate antigens are unknown. General study points: In common variable immunodeficiency, TCR beta chains reportedly carried fewer deletions and N-nucleotide insertions.

What was sequenced was peripheral blood mononuclear cells. The receptors derive from a human donor with common variable immunodeficiency.

On this clone itself: Coverage ceases 3 residues before the CDR3 finishes, and the germline J gene fills in the end. The chain employs TRBV20-1 and TRBJ2-1, with TRBD1 matching over 7 bases. This CDR3 spans 14 amino acids. J lost 4 bases, V lost 5 bases, and 8 bases had no gene match. Germline V CDR1 and CDR2: DFQATT, SNEGSKA (reference sequence). The sequenced part of the CDR3 DNA is TGCAGTGCTCCTTCCAGGACAGGATACAATGAG. The encoded protein is CSAPSRTGYNE. The whole CDR3 reads CSAPSRTGYNEQFF.

This clone was detected many times. With the read ending 3 residues before the CDR3 end, the germline J gene is used to fill in that end. V is TRBV7-9 and J is TRBJ2-3; 7 bases map to TRBD1. After removal of 4 bases from V and 2 bases from J, the junction contained 3 bases not matched to a gene. CDR1 SEHNR and CDR2 FQNEAQ come from the germline V gene (reference sequence). The CDR3 consists of 14 residues. The chain's CDR3 is CASSSGTDTDTQYF. The sequenced part of the CDR3 DNA is TGTGCCAGCAGCTCCGGGACAGACACAGATACG.

Regarding this clone: The read ends 3 residues early relative to the CDR3; the germline J gene fills the gap. The V gene is TRBV5-1, the J gene TRBJ2-1, with 8 bases identical to TRBD1. The trim removed 3 bases at V and 9 bases at J, leaving 8 bases unmatched. Per germline, CDR1 SGHRS and CDR2 YFSETQ. The CDR3 extends over 14 amino acids. CDR3 sequence: CASSSGQGTIEQFF. CDR3 bases read: TGCGCCAGCAGCTCCGGACAGGGTACAATTGAG.

Concerning this clone itself: The missing CDR3 end, 3 residues past where the read stops, is filled in from the germline J gene. The chain has TRBV2 and TRBJ1-1, with 8 bases that match TRBD1. Germline assignment: CDR1 SNHLY and CDR2 FYNNEI. V shed 10 bases and J 7 bases; nucleotides not matched to a gene: 5. The CDR3 is made up of 11 amino acids. CDR3 DNA (partial): TGTGCCACCACGGACAGGGTTGAA. This encodes CATTDRVE. The full CDR3 sequence reads CATTDRVEAFF. The whole variable domain, filled in from reference TRBV2 and TRBJ1-1, reads EPEVTQTPSHQVTQMGQEVILRCVPISNHLYFYWYRQILGQKVEFLVSFYNNEISEKSEIFDDQFSVERPDGSNFTLKIRSTKLEDSAMYFCATTDRVEAFFGQGTRLTVV.

Many counts were recorded for this clone. The read ends 3 residues shy of where the CDR3 ends; the end is completed using the germline J gene. J is TRBJ2-1 and V is TRBV7-8; maybe TRBD1 (5 bases). The CDR3 is 16 amino acids. Deletions cut 1 base from V and 1 base from J, with 11 bases between. Germline CDR1 is SGHVS and CDR2 is FQNEAQ. CDR3 DNA, as far as it was read: TGTGCCAGCAGCTTAGTTCAGGGTCAGTCCTACAATGAG. This translates into CASSLVQGQSYNE. The entire CDR3 sequence reads CASSLVQGQSYNEQFF.

This clone qualifies as medium-sized. The read gets to within 3 residues of the CDR3 end, and the germline J gene fills in the rest. The chain couples TRBV29-1 to TRBJ1-1, with TRBD1 as a possible D gene (5 bases). V was pared by 7 bases and J by 6 bases, with 15 bases between. The CDR3 is made up of 12 amino acids. Germline CDR1 SQVTM, CDR2 ANQGSEA. The part of the CDR3 DNA that was read is TGCAGCGCCGAGGGGTATTACCCTGAA. Amino acid sequence: CSAEGYYPE. The entire CDR3 is CSAEGYYPEAFF. Looking up the rest from reference TRBV29-1 and TRBJ1-1 gives the full variable domain: SAVISQKPSRDICQRGTSLTIQCQVDSQVTMMFWYRQQPGQSLTLIATANQGSEATYESGFVIDKFPISRPNLTFSTLTVSNMSPEDSSIYLCSAEGYYPEAFFGQGTRLTVV.

Remarks on this clone: The CDR3 end lies 3 residues beyond the end of the read and is filled in from the germline J gene. The V and J genes are TRBV4-2 and TRBJ2-7; a possible D gene is TRBD2 (5 bases). Germline CDR1 and CDR2: LGHNA and YNFKEQ. Trimming took 0 bases from V and 3 from J, leaving 12 bases between them. The CDR3 sequence is 15 residues long. The sequenced part of the CDR3 DNA is TGTGCCAGCAGCCAAGATCTCGGACTCCTCTACGAG. Protein: CASSQDLGLLYE. The complete CDR3 sequence is CASSQDLGLLYEQYF.

This clone was counted many times. With the read ending 3 residues before the CDR3 end, the germline J gene is used to fill in that end. V gene TRBV20-1 combines with J gene TRBJ1-3, with 7 positions matching TRBD1. The CDR3 sequence is 13 residues long. V shed 6 bases and J 2 bases; nucleotides not matched to a gene: 4. CDR1 and CDR2 (germline): DFQATT, SNEGSKA (reference sequence). CDR3 bases read: TGCAGTGCCCATACAGGGGCTGGAAACACC. This gives the protein CSAHTGAGNT. In full, the CDR3 reads CSAHTGAGNTIYF.

This clone was observed many times. The read terminates 3 residues before the CDR3 end, so the remaining end is supplied by the germline J gene. This chain links TRBV7-2 with TRBJ1-2; the match to TRBD1 covers 9 bases. J gave up 7 bases and V 5 bases, and 8 bases lay outside the gene matches. The length of the CDR3 is 14 residues. Germline assignment: CDR1 SGHTA and CDR2 FQGNSA. The CDR3 here is CASSRGQGIGGYTF. CDR3 DNA, as far as it was read: TGTGCCAGCAGCCGGGGACAGGGAATAGGTGGC.

This clone has at least ten counts. The read terminates 3 residues before the CDR3 end, so the remaining end is supplied by the germline J gene. The V and J genes are TRBV12-3 or TRBV12-4 and TRBJ2-5, with D maybe TRBD2 (5 bases). Trimming took 3 bases from V and 0 from J, leaving 14 bases between them. This CDR3 has 16 amino acids. The sequenced CDR3 bases are TGTGCCAGCAGTTTGGGCCTAGCCCTTTACCAAGAGACC. Translation: CASSLGLALYQET. The whole CDR3 is CASSLGLALYQETQYF.

This clone has at least ten counts. The read ends 3 residues early relative to the CDR3; the germline J gene fills the gap. The rearrangement joins TRBV2 to TRBJ1-1; possible D gene TRBD1, 6 bases. Trimming removed 7 bases at V and 7 bases at J, with 13 bases between. The CDR3 has 12 amino acids. CDR1 SNHLY and CDR2 FYNNEI come from the germline V gene. Incomplete CDR3 DNA: TGTGCCAGCATCAAACAGGGAAGTGAA. Translating it yields CASIKQGSE. The CDR3 in full is CASIKQGSEAFF.

This clone has more than one count but fewer than ten. The CDR3 end lies 3 residues beyond the end of the read and is filled in from the germline J gene. The chain uses TRBV30 and TRBJ2-7; D might be TRBD2 (5 bases). This CDR3 region has 15 residues. Germline CDR1 is GTSNPN and CDR2 is SVGIG (reference sequence). With 2 bases removed from V and 3 bases from J, the gap between germline ends came to 17 bases. CDR3 amino acids: CAWSSGSGNGYEQYF. Incomplete CDR3 DNA: TGTGCCTGGAGTTCGGGGTCGGGTAATGGCTACGAG.

This clone has only a few counts. The read comes to an end 3 residues before the CDR3 does, leaving the germline J gene to fill in the end. The V gene is TRBV29-1, the J gene TRBJ2-3, with D possibly being TRBD1 (6 bases). CDR1 and CDR2 (germline): SQVTM, ANQGSEA. There are 13 residues in the CDR3. V gave up 7 bases and J gave up 2 bases, with 13 bases separating them. CDR3 DNA, as far as it was read: TGCAGCGCACTCAGGGGCGTCACAGATACG. It codes for CSALRGVTDT. The whole CDR3 protein reads CSALRGVTDTQYF.

This clone came up many times. The read ends 3 residues shy of where the CDR3 ends; the end is completed using the germline J gene. This chain joins TRBV2 and TRBJ2-1; 8 nucleotides match TRBD1. Germline V gene sequence: CDR1 SNHLY, CDR2 FYNNEI. V trimming: 4 bases; J trimming: 4 bases; junction bases outside the gene matches: 3. The length of the CDR3 is 14 residues. The DNA read from the CDR3 is TGTGCCAGCAGTGGCGGGACAGGTTACAATGAG. Its translation: CASSGGTGYNE. From start to end, the CDR3 is CASSGGTGYNEQFF.

This clone has at least ten counts. Sequencing ends 3 residues short of the CDR3 end; the germline J gene provides the rest. The rearrangement joins TRBV18 to TRBJ1-2; D is possibly TRBD1 (6 bases). Germline assignment: CDR1 KGHSH and CDR2 LQKENI. The CDR3 covers 12 residues. CDR3 region: CASSTSGEGYTF. The part of the CDR3 DNA that was read is TGTGCCAGCTCCACATCAGGGGAGGGC.